One and the same sample provided the 24 T cell receptor beta chains below, sequenced in a study of cytomegalovirus exposure and HLA in healthy donors (TCRdb year 2017). Library preparation used the immunoSEQ multiplex PCR assay. For the multiplex PCR, a mixture combining 60 forward primers for TCR Vbeta segments and 13 reverse primers for TCR Jbeta segments was used. TCRdb retrieved this table from immuneACCESS and kept in-frame rearrangements only. Not all clones are present; in checked studies, unresolved V genes account for under half, and no reason is known for the remainder. In all, the sample holds around 130,000 clones, and approximately 80% of those were seen once. 1% of the sample belongs to the ten largest clones. Input material: PBMCs. These receptors were obtained from a man between 35 and 55 years old in good health and CMV-seronegative.

The J gene is TRBJ2-3, the V gene TRBV11-2, with 8 bases fitting TRBD1. V lost 5 bases to trimming and J lost 3 bases; unmatched junction nucleotides: 7. The CDR3 extends over 15 amino acids. Germline assignment: CDR1 SGHAT and CDR2 FQNNGV. CDR3 DNA: TGTGCCAGCAGCGTTGGGGACAGGTTGACAGATACGCAGTATTTT. This sequence encodes CASSVGDRLTDTQYF. Variable domain in full (rest from reference TRBV11-2 and TRBJ2-3): EAGVAQSPRYKIIEKRQSVAFWCNPISGHATLYWYQQILGQGPKLLIQFQNNGVVDDSQLPKDRFSAERLKGVDSTLKIQPAKLEDSAVYLCASSVGDRLTDTQYFGPGTRLTVL.

V gene TRBV29-1 combines with J gene TRBJ2-1, with 7 bases lining up with TRBD1. This CDR3 region has 13 residues. CDR1 is SQVTM and CDR2 is ANQGSEA in the germline V gene. The V and J ends lost 4 bases and 5 bases, in that order; junction bases with no gene match: 5. CDR3 residues: CSVAGQPHNEQFF. The DNA for the CDR3 is TGCAGCGTTGCGGGACAGCCCCACAATGAGCAGTTCTTC.

The chain has TRBV29-1 and TRBJ2-5, with a weak D call TRBD2 (5 bases). The CDR3 loop spans 14 amino acids. The germline gives CDR1 SQVTM, CDR2 ANQGSEA. The CDR3 nucleotides are TGCAGGACTGCTGGCCCCGAAGGAGGTGAGACCCAGTACTTC. Protein product: CRTAGPEGGETQYF.

The chain recombines TRBV28 with TRBJ1-1; tentatively, D is TRBD1 (5 bases). This CDR3 region has 13 residues. From germline, CDR1 is MDHEN and CDR2 SYDVKM. V dropped 9 bases and J dropped 1 base, with 12 bases sitting between them. The CDR3 sequence: CASLDGQNTEAFF. DNA of the CDR3: TGTGCCAGTTTGGACGGACAGAACACTGAAGCTTTCTTT.

This chain links TRBV5-4 with TRBJ1-5, with D tentatively TRBD1 (6 bases). Germline assignment: CDR1 SGHNT and CDR2 YYREEE (reference sequence). V shed 2 bases and J shed 6 bases, with 9 bases lying between them. The CDR3 covers 13 residues. The chain's CDR3 is CASSFDRLQPQHF. CDR3 DNA: TGTGCCAGCAGCTTTGACAGGCTTCAGCCCCAGCATTTT.

V gene TRBV7-2 combines with J gene TRBJ2-5; 11 nucleotides line up with TRBD2. This CDR3 is built from 16 residues. The trim removed 5 bases at V and 3 bases at J, leaving 8 bases unmatched. Germline loops: CDR1 SGHTA, CDR2 FQGNSA. The CDR3 bases are TGTGCCAGCAGCGCGGCCGGGACTAGCGGTAAAGAGACCCAGTACTTC. Translating gives CASSAAGTSGKETQYF.

This clone has more than one count but fewer than ten. CDR3 in amino acids: CASSPPTGQGRETQYF. CDR3 nucleotides: TGCGCCAGCAGCCCCCCTACCGGACAGGGACGGGAGACCCAGTACTTC. The gene calls are TRBV5-1 and TRBJ2-5, with TRBD1 identical over 8 bases. This CDR3 has 16 amino acids. Germline V gene lookup returns CDR1 SGHRS and CDR2 YFSETQ. The V and J ends lost 4 bases and 5 bases, in that order; junction bases with no gene match: 13.

The chain combines TRBV28 with TRBJ2-1; a weak D match, TRBD1 (5 bases). Germline CDR1 is MDHEN and CDR2 is SYDVKM. CDR3 length: 14 residues. V lost 6 bases and J lost 1, with 10 bases in between. CDR3 in amino acids: CASSRTGSYNEQFF. Written as DNA, the CDR3 is TGTGCCAGCAGCCGAACAGGTTCCTACAATGAGCAGTTCTTC.

This clone has more than one count but fewer than ten. The chain is built from TRBV27 and TRBJ2-7; 11 positions agree with TRBD1. The CDR3 loop spans 16 amino acids. Looked up from germline, CDR1 is MNHEY and CDR2 is SMNVEV (reference sequence). V lost 4 bases to trimming and J lost 2 bases; unmatched junction nucleotides: 7. The CDR3 protein is CASSSGQGGSPYEQYF. In nucleotides, the CDR3 is TGTGCCAGCAGTTCGGGACAGGGGGGATCTCCCTACGAGCAGTACTTC.

This clone turned up a few times. The J gene is TRBJ2-7, the V gene TRBV10-1; the D gene is possibly TRBD2 (6 bases). CDR3 length: 11 amino acids. Germline CDR1 WNHNN, CDR2 SYGVQD (reference sequence). With 2 bases removed from V and 11 bases from J, the gap between germline ends came to 10 bases. The CDR3, as DNA: TGCGCCAGCAGTGAGGGGGGGAAGGAGTACTTC. Encoded protein: CASSEGGKEYF.

The rearrangement uses TRBV5-1 and TRBJ2-3; 13 nucleotides match TRBD2. The CDR3 contains 18 residues. V was clipped by 2 bases and J by 2 bases; unmatched bases: 8. The germline gives CDR1 SGHRS, CDR2 YFSETQ. The CDR3 here is CASSLSVTSGGNTDTQYF. DNA for the CDR3: TGCGCCAGCAGCTTATCCGTGACTAGCGGGGGGAACACAGATACGCAGTATTTT. Full variable domain (outside the CDR3, taken from reference TRBV5-1 and TRBJ2-3): KAGVTQTPRYLIKTRGQQVTLSCSPISGHRSVSWYQQTPGQGLQFLFEYFSETQRNKGNFPGRFSGRQFSNSRSEMNVSTLELGDSALYLCASSLSVTSGGNTDTQYFGPGTRLTVL.

V gene TRBV6-1 combines with J gene TRBJ1-2, with TRBD1 matching over 8 bases. J lost 8 bases, V lost 2 bases, and 10 bases had no gene match. Germline V lookup: CDR1 MNHNS, CDR2 SASEGT. CDR3 size: 15 residues. The chain's CDR3 is CASSEWDADRDGYTF. In DNA form, the CDR3 reads TGTGCCAGCAGTGAATGGGACGCGGACAGGGACGGCTACACCTTC.

The gene calls are TRBV29-1 and TRBJ2-5, with a possible D match to TRBD2 (5 bases). The CDR3 totals 12 residues. Trimming took 7 bases from V and 4 from J, leaving 13 bases between them. Per the germline V gene, CDR1 is SQVTM and CDR2 is ANQGSEA. The DNA of the CDR3 is TGCAGCGCTTCGTTAGAGGGAGAGACCCAGTACTTC. As protein: CSASLEGETQYF.

The rearrangement joins TRBV11-2 to TRBJ2-1; 13 bases align to TRBD2. V lost 5 bases and J lost 4; bases outside the gene matches: 5. This CDR3 has 16 amino acids. CDR1 and CDR2 (germline): SGHAT, FQNNGV. CDR3 sequence (DNA): TGTGCCAGCAGCCAGGGACTAGCGGGGAATTACAATGAGCAGTTCTTC. Translation gives CASSQGLAGNYNEQFF.

The chain has TRBV7-7 and TRBJ1-5, with a weak D call TRBD1 (5 bases). V was pared by 5 bases and J by 5 bases, with 25 bases between. This CDR3 spans 18 amino acids. The germline V gene encodes CDR1 SSHAT and CDR2 FNYEAQ (reference sequence). The CDR3 coding sequence is TGTGCCAGCAGCCCGAAAACGACGAGTCAGGGAGGGGATCAGCCCCAGCATTTT. Its translation: CASSPKTTSQGGDQPQHF.

CDR3 loop: CASSRTGSPIEPQHF. In DNA, the CDR3 is TGTGCCAGTAGTAGAACCGGGTCCCCAATAGAGCCCCAGCATTTT. The chain joins TRBV19 to TRBJ1-5; no reliable D call. V was pared by 4 bases and J by 8 bases, with 18 bases between. This CDR3 spans 15 amino acids. Germline assignment: CDR1 LNHDA and CDR2 SQIVND (reference sequence).

This clone was observed once. The gene calls are TRBV29-1 and TRBJ1-6; 9 nucleotides match TRBD1. The CDR3 contains 17 residues. The ends lost 7 bases at V and 3 bases at J; junction bases unmatched: 13. Germline values: CDR1 SQVTM, CDR2 ANQGSEA. The CDR3 region is CSEPRDRESYYNSPLHF. The CDR3 coding sequence is TGCAGCGAGCCAAGGGACAGGGAGTCTTACTATAATTCACCCCTCCACTTT.

V usage is TRBV6-1 and J usage is TRBJ2-5, with 12 bases fitting TRBD2. The CDR3 runs 15 residues. With 8 bases clipped from V and 2 bases from J, the junction kept 6 bases outside the gene matches. CDR1 and CDR2 from the germline V gene are MNHNS and SASEGT. CDR3 DNA: TGTGCCAGCCGGGGCGGACTAGCGGGGCAAGAGACCCAGTACTTC. Its translation: CASRGGLAGQETQYF.

V usage is TRBV6-5 and J usage is TRBJ1-2; D is undetermined. Per the germline V gene, CDR1 is MNHEY and CDR2 is SVGAGI. This CDR3 has 15 residues. The V end lost 7 bases, the J end lost 4 bases, and 19 bases lay between the germline ends. The chain's CDR3 is CASTRGTGGSYGYTF. In DNA, the CDR3 is TGTGCCAGCACTCGGGGAACGGGAGGAAGCTATGGCTACACCTTC.

The chain recombines TRBV4-1 with TRBJ2-7, with 10 bases fitting TRBD1. Germline-derived CDR1 and CDR2 are MGHRA and YSYEKL. The V gene end was trimmed by 2 bases and the J gene end by 6 bases; junction bases not matched to a gene: 7. The CDR3 loop spans 15 amino acids. In DNA form, the CDR3 reads TGCGCCAGCAGCCAACTCGGGACAGGGGATGGCGAGCAGTACTTC. It codes for CASSQLGTGDGEQYF.

The chain uses TRBV6-5 and TRBJ2-7, with D perhaps matching TRBD1 (5 bases). CDR1 and CDR2 (germline): MNHEY, SVGAGI. Trimming cost V 6 bases and J 5 bases, with 20 bases left between them. This CDR3 spans 15 amino acids. CDR3: CASSNWGPLGHEQYF. In DNA form, the CDR3 reads TGTGCCAGCAGCAACTGGGGCCCCCTAGGGCACGAGCAGTACTTC.

This clone was found once. The J gene is TRBJ1-1, the V gene TRBV7-6, with a tentative D call TRBD1 (5 bases). Trimming removed 5 bases at V and 0 bases at J, with 10 bases between. This CDR3 contains 14 residues. CDR1 is SGHVS and CDR2 is FNYEAQ in the germline V gene. CDR3 nucleotide sequence: TGTGCCAGCAGCCGACAGTTATTGAACACTGAAGCTTTCTTT. Translation gives CASSRQLLNTEAFF.

This chain links TRBV4-2 with TRBJ2-3; 14 bases fit TRBD2. CDR1 is LGHNA, CDR2 YNFKEQ, per germline. CDR3 length: 18 residues. Germline trimming cut 3 bases from V and 3 bases from J; bases unmatched to any gene: 8. The CDR3 loop reads CASSHTPGLAGETDTQYF. DNA of the CDR3: TGTGCCAGCAGCCACACTCCGGGACTAGCGGGGGAAACAGATACGCAGTATTTT.

J is TRBJ2-4 and V is TRBV10-2, with unresolved D. Deletions cut 2 bases from V and 8 bases from J, with 10 bases between. The length of the CDR3 is 13 residues. In germline, CDR1 is WSHSY, CDR2 SAAADI. The CDR3 loop is CASSEASPDIQYF. CDR3 bases: TGCGCCAGCAGTGAGGCTAGTCCAGACATTCAGTACTTC.